This TCR beta chain is from a study of T cell responses to AZD1222 COVID-19 vaccine. Unmatched junction bases numbered 3, after V lost 6 bases and J lost 0 bases. CDR3 length: 14 amino acids. Germline values: CDR1 ENHRY, CDR2 SYGVKD. Generated by immunoSEQ multiplex PCR, the TCRdb table keeps only in-frame clones and is missing some. The table has tens of thousands of clones, approximately 83% seen once. About this clone itself: Its target is not known.

Study-level results: The study found vaccine-associated CD4 TCRs spanning spike, dominant at 160-218 and 743-854. Nearly half of unique spike-specific TCRs reportedly avoided B.1.351 and B.1.1.7 mutated regions.

The sample here was peripheral blood, taken 28 days after the second AZD1222 dose. The gene calls are TRBV10-3 and TRBJ1-1; 8 bases match TRBD1. The clonotype was recovered from an adult who received the AZD1222 COVID-19 vaccine. CDR3 loop: CAISWDRMNTEAFF. CDR3 in DNA: TGTGCCATCAGCTGGGACAGGATGAACACTGAAGCTTTCTTT.